The clone carrying this T cell receptor beta chain was seen many times. Antigen specificity is unknown. This CDR3 has 13 amino acids. Germline lookup yields CDR1 SGHRS and CDR2 YFSETQ. V lost 1 base, J lost 1 base, and 6 bases lay in between. TCRdb re-called the 5' RACE reads with MiXCR, one entry per CDR3 protein. The table lists about 220,000 distinct CDR3 sequences, 10% of them singletons. The entry originates in a study of CD8 T cells in ankylosing spondylitis. Study-wide findings and caveats: A subset of motif variants has previously been described in the synovial fluid and blood of reactive arthritis.

The specimen was blood, either unsorted or a sorted T cell fraction (not recorded which). This TCR derives from a male donor with ankylosing spondylitis or in good health (not recorded which). The V call is TRBV5-1, the J call TRBJ2-7; D not resolved. The CDR3 reads CASSLPESYEQYF. Here the CDR3 DNA reads TGCGCCAGCAGCTTGCCGGAATCCTACGAGCAGTACTTC.